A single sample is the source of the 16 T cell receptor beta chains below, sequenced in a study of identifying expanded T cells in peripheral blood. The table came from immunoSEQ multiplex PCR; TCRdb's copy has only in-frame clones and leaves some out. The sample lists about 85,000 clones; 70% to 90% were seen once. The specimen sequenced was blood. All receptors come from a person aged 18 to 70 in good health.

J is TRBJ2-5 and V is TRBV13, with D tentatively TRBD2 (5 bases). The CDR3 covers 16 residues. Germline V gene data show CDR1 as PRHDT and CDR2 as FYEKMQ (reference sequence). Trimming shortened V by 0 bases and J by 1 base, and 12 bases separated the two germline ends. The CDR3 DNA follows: TGTGCCAGCAGCTTAGGGTTCCGGGGTATCCAAGAGACCCAGTACTTC. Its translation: CASSLGFRGIQETQYF.

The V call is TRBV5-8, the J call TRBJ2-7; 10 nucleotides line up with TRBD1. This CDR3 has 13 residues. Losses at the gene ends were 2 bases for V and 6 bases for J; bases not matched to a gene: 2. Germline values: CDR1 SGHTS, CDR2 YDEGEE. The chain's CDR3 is CASSFGTGAEQYF. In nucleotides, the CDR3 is TGTGCCAGCAGCTTCGGGACAGGGGCCGAGCAGTACTTC.

The CDR3 sequence is CASSERGNYYGYTF. The CDR3 nucleotides read TGTGCCAGCAGTGAAAGGGGCAACTACTATGGCTACACCTTC. The chain carries TRBV2 and TRBJ1-2; D possibly corresponds to TRBD1 (5 bases). This CDR3 is 14 amino acids long. V lost 2 bases and J lost 3, with 10 bases in between. Germline V gene sequence: CDR1 SNHLY, CDR2 FYNNEI.

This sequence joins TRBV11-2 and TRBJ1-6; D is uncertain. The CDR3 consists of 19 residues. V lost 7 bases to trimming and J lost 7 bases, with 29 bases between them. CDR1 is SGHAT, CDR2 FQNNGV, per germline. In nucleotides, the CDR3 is TGTGCCAGCACCCTGAACTACGGGCGGATGGATCCCCTGAATTCACCCCTCCACTTT. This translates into CASTLNYGRMDPLNSPLHF.

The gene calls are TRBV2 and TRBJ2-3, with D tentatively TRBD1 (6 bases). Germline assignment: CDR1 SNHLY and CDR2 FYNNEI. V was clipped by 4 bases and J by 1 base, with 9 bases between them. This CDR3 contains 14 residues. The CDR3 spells CASSGGGGTDTQYF. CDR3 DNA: TGTGCCAGCAGTGGAGGGGGAGGCACAGATACGCAGTATTTT. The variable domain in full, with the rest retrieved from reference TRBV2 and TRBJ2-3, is EPEVTQTPSHQVTQMGQEVILRCVPISNHLYFYWYRQILGQKVEFLVSFYNNEISEKSEIFDDQFSVERPDGSNFTLKIRSTKLEDSAMYFCASSGGGGTDTQYFGPGTRLTVL.

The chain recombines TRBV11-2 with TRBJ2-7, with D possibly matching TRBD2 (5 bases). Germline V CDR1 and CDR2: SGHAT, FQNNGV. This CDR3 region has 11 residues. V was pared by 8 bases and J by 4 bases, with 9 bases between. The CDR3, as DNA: TGTGCCAGCGAGGGATCTTACGAGCAGTACTTC. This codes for CASEGSYEQYF. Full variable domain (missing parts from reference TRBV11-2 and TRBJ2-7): EAGVAQSPRYKIIEKRQSVAFWCNPISGHATLYWYQQILGQGPKLLIQFQNNGVVDDSQLPKDRFSAERLKGVDSTLKIQPAKLEDSAVYLCASEGSYEQYFGPGTRLTVT.

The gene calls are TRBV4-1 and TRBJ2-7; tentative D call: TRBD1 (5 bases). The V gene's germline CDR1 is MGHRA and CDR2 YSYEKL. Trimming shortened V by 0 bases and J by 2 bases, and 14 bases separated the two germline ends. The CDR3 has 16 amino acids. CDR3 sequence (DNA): TGCGCCAGCAGCCAAGATATCAGGGTTGGAGCCTACGAGCAGTACTTC. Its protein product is CASSQDIRVGAYEQYF.

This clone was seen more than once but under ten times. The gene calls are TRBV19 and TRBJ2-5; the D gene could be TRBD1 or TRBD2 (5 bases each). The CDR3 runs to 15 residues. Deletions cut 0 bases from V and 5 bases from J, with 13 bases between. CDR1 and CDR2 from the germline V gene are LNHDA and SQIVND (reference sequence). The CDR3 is CASSIDQVEGETQYF. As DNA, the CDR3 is TGTGCCAGTAGTATAGATCAGGTAGAGGGGGAGACCCAGTACTTC. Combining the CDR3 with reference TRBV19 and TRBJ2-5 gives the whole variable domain DGGITQSPKYLFRKEGQNVTLSCEQNLNHDAMYWYRQDPGQGLRLIYYSQIVNDFQKGDIAEGYSVSREKKESFPLTVTSAQKNPTAFYLCASSIDQVEGETQYFGPGTRLLVL.

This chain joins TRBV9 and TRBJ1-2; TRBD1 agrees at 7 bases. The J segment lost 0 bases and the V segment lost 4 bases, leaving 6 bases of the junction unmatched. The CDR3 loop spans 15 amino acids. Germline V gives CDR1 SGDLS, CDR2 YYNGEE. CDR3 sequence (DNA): TGTGCCAGCAGCCCTACAGGGACAGCTAACTATGGCTACACCTTC. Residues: CASSPTGTANYGYTF.

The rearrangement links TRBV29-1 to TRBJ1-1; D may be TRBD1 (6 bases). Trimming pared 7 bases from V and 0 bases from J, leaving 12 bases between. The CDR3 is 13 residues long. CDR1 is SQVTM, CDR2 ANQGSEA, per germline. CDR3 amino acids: CSGKQGMNTEAFF. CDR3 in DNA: TGCAGCGGTAAACAGGGCATGAACACTGAAGCTTTCTTT. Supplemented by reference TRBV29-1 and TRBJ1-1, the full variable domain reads SAVISQKPSRDICQRGTSLTIQCQVDSQVTMMFWYRQQPGQSLTLIATANQGSEATYESGFVIDKFPISRPNLTFSTLTVSNMSPEDSSIYLCSGKQGMNTEAFFGQGTRLTVV.

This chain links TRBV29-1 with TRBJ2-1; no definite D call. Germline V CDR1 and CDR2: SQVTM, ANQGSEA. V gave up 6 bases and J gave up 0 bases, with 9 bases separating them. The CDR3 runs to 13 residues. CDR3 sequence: CSVIRSSYNEQFF. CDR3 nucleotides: TGCAGCGTGATTAGGAGCTCCTACAATGAGCAGTTCTTC.

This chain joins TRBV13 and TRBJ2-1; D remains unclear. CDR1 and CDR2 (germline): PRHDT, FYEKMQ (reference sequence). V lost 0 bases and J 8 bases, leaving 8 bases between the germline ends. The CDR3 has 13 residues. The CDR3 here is CASSLGVSHEQFF. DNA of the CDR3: TGTGCCAGCAGCTTAGGAGTTAGTCATGAGCAGTTCTTC.

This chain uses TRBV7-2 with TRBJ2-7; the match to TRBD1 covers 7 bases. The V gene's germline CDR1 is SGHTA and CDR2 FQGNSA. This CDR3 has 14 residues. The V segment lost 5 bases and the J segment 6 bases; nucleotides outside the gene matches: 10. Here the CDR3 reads CASSRTGQQPEQYF. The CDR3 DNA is TGTGCCAGCAGCCGGACGGGACAGCAGCCCGAGCAGTACTTC.

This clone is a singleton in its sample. CDR3 bases: TGCGCCAGCAGCCAAGACAGGGCTGACTATGGCTACACCTTC. Its protein product is CASSQDRADYGYTF. The gene calls are TRBV4-3 and TRBJ1-2, with D possibly matching TRBD1 (5 bases). Trimming left V 0 bases short and J 3 bases short, with 8 bases between. Germline values: CDR1 LGHNA, CDR2 YSLEER. This CDR3 has 14 amino acids.

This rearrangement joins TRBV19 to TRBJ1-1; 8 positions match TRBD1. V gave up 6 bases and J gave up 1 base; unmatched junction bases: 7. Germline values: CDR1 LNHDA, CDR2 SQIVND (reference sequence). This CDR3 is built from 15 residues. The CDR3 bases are TGTGCCAGTAGAGACAGGGGTCGGGGGAACACTGAAGCTTTCTTT. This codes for CASRDRGRGNTEAFF.

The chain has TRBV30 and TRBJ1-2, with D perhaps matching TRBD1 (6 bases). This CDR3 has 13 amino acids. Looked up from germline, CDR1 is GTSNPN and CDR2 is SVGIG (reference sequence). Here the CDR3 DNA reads TGTGGCCTGGGTCCAGGGGATCAGGGGGGCTACACCTTC. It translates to CGLGPGDQGGYTF.